This TCR beta chain was captured in a study of cytomegalovirus exposure and HLA in healthy donors. Primers included in the PCR were 60 Vbeta and 13 Jbeta primers. Clones were sequenced by immunoSEQ multiplex PCR, and TCRdb holds only the in-frame ones, with some missing. The table shows about 160,000 clones, with roughly 80% occurring only once. The study's findings and limits: Differences between HLA loci emerged in a later analysis of TCR association rates, with DRB1 most and HLA-C fewest.

V lost 3 bases to trimming and J lost 0 bases, with 9 bases between them. The germline V gene has CDR1 SGHVS and CDR2 FQNEAQ. The CDR3 extends over 15 amino acids. As to this clone: As yet, its antigen is unknown.

Sequenced: PBMCs. The chain employs TRBV7-8 and TRBJ1-3; D may be TRBD1 (6 bases). This receptor was taken from a female donor in good health and CMV-seronegative. This chain's CDR3 is CASSLDRSSGNTIYF. In DNA form, the CDR3 reads TGTGCCAGCAGCTTGGACAGAAGCTCTGGAAACACCATATATTTT.